The 32 T cell receptor beta chains in this list originate from one sample, sequenced in a study of cytomegalovirus exposure and HLA in healthy donors. It was with 60 Vbeta and 13 Jbeta primers that the PCR ran. Sequencing was performed with immunoSEQ multiplex PCR; in TCRdb, only in-frame clones are kept and a portion is missing. The sample includes 120,000 or so clones, about 83% of them seen just once. Specimen: PBMCs. These receptors all stem from a woman aged 40 to 50 in good health and CMV-seropositive.

The rearrangement joins TRBV6-5 to TRBJ1-2; TRBD1 agrees at 7 bases. The CDR3 has 13 amino acids. Germline V gene lookup returns CDR1 MNHEY and CDR2 SVGAGI. The V segment lost 6 bases and the J segment 4 bases; nucleotides outside the gene matches: 5. The CDR3 sequence is CASRRDRAYGYTF. The CDR3 DNA sequence: TGTGCCAGCAGACGCGACAGGGCCTATGGCTACACCTTC.

The CDR3 reads CASKDSGGRAQHF. As DNA, the CDR3 is TGTGCCAGCAAAGACAGCGGGGGTCGGGCCCAGCATTTT. The rearrangement uses TRBV6-5 and TRBJ1-5, with D maybe TRBD1 (5 bases). Deletions cut 7 bases from V and 11 bases from J, with 18 bases between. The CDR3 length is 13 residues. CDR1 and CDR2 (germline): MNHEY, SVGAGI.

This chain uses TRBV5-1 with TRBJ2-3; unclear D gene. Per the germline V gene, CDR1 is SGHRS and CDR2 is YFSETQ. The length of the CDR3 is 14 residues. The V and J ends lost 0 bases and 0 bases respectively, with 5 bases between them. The CDR3 spells CASSLAVSTDTQYF. The CDR3 DNA follows: TGCGCCAGCAGCTTGGCCGTGAGCACAGATACGCAGTATTTT.

J is TRBJ2-7 and V is TRBV27, with a weak D call TRBD2 (5 bases). Trimming stripped 7 bases from V and 2 bases from J, with 9 bases between. CDR1 and CDR2 from the germline V gene are MNHEY and SMNVEV (reference sequence). The CDR3 extends over 12 amino acids. The DNA of the CDR3 is TGTGCCAGCACTAGCAGCGCCTACGAGCAGTACTTC. Its translation is CASTSSAYEQYF.

This clone was seen only once. The chain has TRBV19 and TRBJ2-7; 9 bases agree with TRBD2. The V segment lost 9 bases and the J segment 3 bases; nucleotides outside the gene matches: 3. The CDR3 runs to 12 residues. The germline gives CDR1 LNHDA, CDR2 SQIVND (reference sequence). Here the CDR3 DNA reads TGTGCCAGCGGGACTAGCTTCTACGAGCAGTACTTC. Translating gives CASGTSFYEQYF.

The rearrangement links TRBV28 to TRBJ1-5; no reliable D call. Germline lookup yields CDR1 MDHEN and CDR2 SYDVKM. This CDR3 contains 15 residues. Trimming stripped 5 bases from V and 1 base from J, with 12 bases between. The CDR3, as DNA: TGTGCCAGCAGTCCCGATCCGGGAAGCAATCAGCCCCAGCATTTT. It codes for CASSPDPGSNQPQHF. Supplemented by reference TRBV28 and TRBJ1-5, the full variable domain reads DVKVTQSSRYLVKRTGEKVFLECVQDMDHENMFWYRQDPGLGLRLIYFSYDVKMKEKGDIPEGYSVSREKKERFSLILESASTNQTSMYLCASSPDPGSNQPQHFGDGTRLSIL.

The chain links TRBV5-6 to TRBJ2-7; 8 nucleotides line up with TRBD2. Germline-derived CDR1 and CDR2 are SGHDT and YYEEEE. This CDR3 contains 14 residues. Trimming cost V 3 bases and J 9 bases; bases outside gene matches: 11. The CDR3 protein is CASSSEGRGGVQYF. The CDR3 bases are TGTGCCAGCAGCTCCGAAGGACGGGGGGGGGTGCAGTACTTC. Using reference TRBV5-6 and TRBJ2-7 for the parts outside the CDR3, the full variable domain is DAGVTQSPTHLIKTRGQQVTLRCSPKSGHDTVSWYQQALGQGPQFIFQYYEEEERQRGNFPDRFSGHQFPNYSSELNVNALLLGDSALYLCASSSEGRGGVQYFGPGTRLTVT.

V is TRBV4-3 and J is TRBJ2-5; D unclear. Germline CDR1 reads LGHNA; CDR2 reads YSLEER. V shed 4 bases and J shed 2 bases, with 14 bases lying between them. There are 15 residues in the CDR3. The CDR3 spells CASSRGYLAQETQYF. The CDR3 coding sequence is TGCGCCAGCAGCCGAGGCTATCTTGCTCAAGAGACCCAGTACTTC.

The chain employs TRBV11-3 and TRBJ1-1, with 12 bases fitting TRBD1. Germline V gives CDR1 SGHNT, CDR2 YENEEA. This CDR3 spans 16 amino acids. J gave up 5 bases and V 2 bases, and 6 bases lay outside the gene matches. For the CDR3, the DNA is TGTGCCAGCAGCTTATCCGGGACAGGGGGCACTACTGAAGCTTTCTTT. This encodes CASSLSGTGGTTEAFF. Full variable domain (rest looked up from reference TRBV11-3 and TRBJ1-1): EAGVVQSPRYKIIEKKQPVAFWCNPISGHNTLYWYLQNLGQGPELLIRYENEEAVDDSQLPKDRFSAERLKGVDSTLKIQPAELGDSAVYLCASSLSGTGGTTEAFFGQGTRLTVV.

The genes are TRBV29-1 and TRBJ2-5; tentatively, D is TRBD2 (5 bases). Per the germline V gene, CDR1 is SQVTM and CDR2 is ANQGSEA. V dropped 6 bases and J dropped 4 bases, with 6 bases sitting between them. This CDR3 has 10 amino acids. The CDR3 bases are TGCAGCGTCGGGATAGAGACCCAGTACTTC. It codes for CSVGIETQYF.

This clone has more than one count but fewer than ten. The junction and the germline gene differ at one end; a read error may be behind it. The chain carries TRBV29-1 and TRBJ2-5; 10 bases map to TRBD1. From germline, CDR1 is SQVTM and CDR2 ANQGSEA. This CDR3 is 13 amino acids long. CDR3 amino acids: CSVEDRGLETQYF. As DNA, the CDR3 is TGCAGCGTGGAAGACAGGGGGCTAGAGACCCAGTACTTC.

The chain carries TRBV5-1 and TRBJ2-7, with a tentative D call TRBD1 (6 bases). CDR3 length: 14 residues. The V and J ends lost 0 bases and 7 bases respectively, with 14 bases between them. From germline, CDR1 is SGHRS and CDR2 YFSETQ. The CDR3 spells CASSLVRSQGEQYF. As DNA, the CDR3 is TGCGCCAGCAGCTTGGTGCGGAGCCAGGGGGAGCAGTACTTC.

V and J are TRBV23-1 and TRBJ2-1; 9 bases agree with TRBD2. TRBV23-1 is an ORF for which the function is uncertain. The CDR3 totals 18 residues. The trim removed 3 bases at V and 5 bases at J, leaving 14 bases unmatched. In nucleotides, the CDR3 is TGCGCCAGCAGTCACGCTACAGGGGTCCGGACTAGCGACAATGAGCAGTTCTTC. Encoded protein: CASSHATGVRTSDNEQFF.

This chain links TRBV5-6 with TRBJ2-4; D is possibly TRBD1 (6 bases). Trimming took 4 bases from V and 0 from J, leaving 17 bases between them. CDR3 length: 17 amino acids. Germline values: CDR1 SGHDT, CDR2 YYEEEE. CDR3 nucleotides: TGTGCCAGCAGCCCCAAACGTACAGGGATAGCCAAAAACATTCAGTACTTC. Protein product: CASSPKRTGIAKNIQYF.

On this clone itself: The junction does not match germline at one end; this may be a read error. CDR3 sequence reads: CSSSLGQVNEAFF. CDR3 in DNA: TGTTCCAGCAGCTTAGGACAGGTCAATGAAGCTTTCTTT. The chain couples TRBV7-9 to TRBJ1-1, with 7 positions matching TRBD1. The germline CDR1 and CDR2 sequences are SEHNR and FQNEAQ (reference sequence). The length of the CDR3 is 13 residues. The whole variable domain, remainder taken from reference TRBV7-9 and TRBJ1-1, is DTGVSQNPRHKITKRGQNVTFRCDPISEHNRLYWYRQTLGQGPEFLTYFQNEAQLEKSRLLSDRFSAERPKGSFSTLEIQRTEQGDSAMYLCSSSLGQVNEAFFGQGTRLTVV.

This clone turned up a few times. One end of the junction does not line up with germline, which may come from a read error. The J gene is TRBJ1-1, the V gene TRBV7-9, with D perhaps TRBD1 (5 bases). The germline gives CDR1 SEHNR, CDR2 FQNEAQ (reference sequence). CDR3 size: 15 residues. The CDR3 DNA is TGTTCCAGCAGCCCAACACAGGTTTTTAGCACTGAAGCTTTCTTT. As protein: CSSSPTQVFSTEAFF. Filled out from reference TRBV7-9 and TRBJ1-1, the complete variable domain reads DTGVSQNPRHKITKRGQNVTFRCDPISEHNRLYWYRQTLGQGPEFLTYFQNEAQLEKSRLLSDRFSAERPKGSFSTLEIQRTEQGDSAMYLCSSSPTQVFSTEAFFGQGTRLTVV.

The rearrangement uses TRBV7-9 and TRBJ1-6; 10 bases match TRBD1. The CDR3 length is 17 residues. The germline gives CDR1 SEHNR, CDR2 FQNEAQ (reference sequence). The V segment lost 5 bases and the J segment 6 bases; nucleotides outside the gene matches: 10. CDR3 protein: CASSPGAGTGVNSPLHF. CDR3 nucleotide sequence: TGTGCCAGCAGCCCAGGGGCCGGGACAGGGGTTAATTCACCCCTCCACTTT.

The V gene is TRBV28, the J gene TRBJ1-1; 9 nucleotides line up with TRBD1. The CDR3 has 16 amino acids. J was trimmed by 6 bases and V by 6 bases; bases with no gene match: 14. The germline V gene encodes CDR1 MDHEN and CDR2 SYDVKM. The CDR3: CASRTTWDRAFPEAFF. In DNA form, the CDR3 reads TGTGCCAGCAGGACCACCTGGGACAGGGCTTTTCCTGAAGCTTTCTTT.

The chain couples TRBV2 to TRBJ2-4; the D gene is possibly TRBD1 (6 bases). The germline V gene encodes CDR1 SNHLY and CDR2 FYNNEI. V gave up 5 bases and J gave up 4 bases, with 18 bases separating them. CDR3 length: 16 amino acids. The CDR3 is CASSTKQGYLKNIQYF. CDR3 nucleotides: TGTGCCAGCAGTACCAAACAGGGCTATCTTAAAAACATTCAGTACTTC.

The count of this clone is one. The CDR3 region has the DNA TGTGCCAGCAGTTTAAACCCGATCGGGAGGGGTGAGCAGTTCTTC. Protein sequence: CASSLNPIGRGEQFF. This sequence joins TRBV28 and TRBJ2-1, with 8 positions matching TRBD2. The trim removed 2 bases at V and 9 bases at J, leaving 9 bases unmatched. The CDR3 has 15 residues. Germline assignment: CDR1 MDHEN and CDR2 SYDVKM.

The chain employs TRBV2 and TRBJ2-2, with 7 bases fitting TRBD2. Per the germline V gene, CDR1 is SNHLY and CDR2 is FYNNEI. J gave up 2 bases and V 5 bases, and 5 bases lay outside the gene matches. The CDR3 contains 15 residues. As DNA, the CDR3 is TGTGCCAGCAGTAAGCAGCGGGGTAACACCGGGGAGCTGTTTTTT. This sequence encodes CASSKQRGNTGELFF.

The V and J genes are TRBV6-1 and TRBJ1-1; TRBD1 might be the D (6 bases). The germline gives CDR1 MNHNS, CDR2 SASEGT. This CDR3 contains 14 residues. V lost 6 bases and J 0 bases, leaving 11 bases between the germline ends. This CDR3 reads CASRGQHMNTEAFF. DNA for the CDR3: TGTGCCAGCAGAGGACAGCACATGAACACTGAAGCTTTCTTT.

J is TRBJ2-3 and V is TRBV11-3, with D perhaps matching TRBD1 (5 bases). Trimming took off 5 bases at V and 6 bases at J, with 9 bases between the two ends. Germline V lookup: CDR1 SGHNT, CDR2 YENEEA. The CDR3 runs 12 residues. CDR3 sequence reads: CASSPPGDTQYF. The CDR3 DNA follows: TGTGCCAGCAGCCCCCCAGGGGATACGCAGTATTTT.

This clone has just a few counts. V and J are TRBV2 and TRBJ2-1; D is unclear. Between the trimmed V and J ends, which lost 7 bases and 8 bases, there was a span of 6 bases. This CDR3 spans 10 amino acids. Germline assignment: CDR1 SNHLY and CDR2 FYNNEI. This CDR3 is CASMSYEQFF. CDR3 coding DNA: TGTGCCAGCATGTCCTATGAGCAGTTCTTC.

This clone was seen a few times. Relative to the germline gene, one junction end is altered; a read error may explain this. This chain links TRBV7-9 with TRBJ1-5; D ambiguous. CDR3 length: 12 residues. Germline lookup yields CDR1 SEHNR and CDR2 FQNEAQ (reference sequence). The CDR3 nucleotides read TGTTCCAGCAGCTTAGCGGCTCAGCCCCAGCATTTT. The encoded protein is CSSSLAAQPQHF.

The chain combines TRBV2 with TRBJ2-7; 7 positions agree with TRBD2. J was trimmed by 7 bases and V by 3 bases; bases with no gene match: 6. The CDR3 consists of 13 residues. The germline CDR1 and CDR2 sequences are SNHLY and FYNNEI. CDR3 in amino acids: CASSEMQGGEQYF. The CDR3 region has the DNA TGTGCCAGCAGTGAGATGCAGGGAGGGGAGCAGTACTTC. Full variable domain (rest looked up from reference TRBV2 and TRBJ2-7): EPEVTQTPSHQVTQMGQEVILRCVPISNHLYFYWYRQILGQKVEFLVSFYNNEISEKSEIFDDQFSVERPDGSNFTLKIRSTKLEDSAMYFCASSEMQGGEQYFGPGTRLTVT.

The J gene is TRBJ2-1, the V gene TRBV2; 7 bases align to TRBD2. Unmatched junction bases numbered 16, after V lost 7 bases and J lost 7 bases. CDR3 length: 16 residues. Germline CDR1 reads SNHLY; CDR2 reads FYNNEI. The CDR3 DNA reads as TGTGCCAGCATATCGCCTAGCGGAATAACCAGGAATGAGCAGTTCTTC. As protein: CASISPSGITRNEQFF.

This clone was detected only a few times. CDR3: CASSINERITDTQYF. The CDR3 DNA sequence: TGTGCCAGTAGTATAAATGAGCGAATCACAGATACGCAGTATTTT. This chain joins TRBV19 and TRBJ2-3; D gene unclear. The germline V and J ends were trimmed by 2 bases and 2 bases, with 11 bases remaining between them. This CDR3 contains 15 residues. Per germline, CDR1 LNHDA and CDR2 SQIVND (reference sequence).

The gene calls are TRBV15 and TRBJ2-1; 9 bases line up with TRBD1. J lost 6 bases, V lost 8 bases, and 8 bases had no gene match. The germline CDR1 and CDR2 sequences are LNHNV and YYDKDF (reference sequence). There are 14 residues in the CDR3. The CDR3 DNA is TGTGCCACCCTCAAGACAGGGGGAGGCAATGAGCAGTTCTTC. It is translated as CATLKTGGGNEQFF.

CDR3 in amino acids: CASGTEGQGNGYTF. The CDR3 nucleotides are TGTGCCAGCGGAACGGAGGGACAGGGCAATGGCTACACCTTC. J is TRBJ1-2 and V is TRBV28, with TRBD1 identical over 9 bases. Germline assignment: CDR1 MDHEN and CDR2 SYDVKM. CDR3 length: 14 amino acids. V shed 8 bases and J 6 bases; nucleotides not matched to a gene: 10.

The J gene is TRBJ2-5, the V gene TRBV13; TRBD2 agrees at 8 bases. This CDR3 spans 18 amino acids. The V segment lost 3 bases and the J segment 1 base; nucleotides outside the gene matches: 13. CDR1 and CDR2 from the germline V gene are PRHDT and FYEKMQ (reference sequence). In DNA, the CDR3 is TGTGCCAGCAGCTTTAGGGTCCCCTTACGGGAGGGCCAAGAGACCCAGTACTTC. Translated, it gives CASSFRVPLREGQETQYF. Combining the CDR3 with reference TRBV13 and TRBJ2-5 gives the whole variable domain AAGVIQSPRHLIKEKRETATLKCYPIPRHDTVYWYQQGPGQDPQFLISFYEKMQSDKGSIPDRFSAQQFSDYHSELNMSSLELGDSALYFCASSFRVPLREGQETQYFGPGTRLLVL.

This clone has only one observation. CDR3 region: CASSLTGYGYTF. DNA of the CDR3: TGTGCCAGCAGTTTGACAGGCTATGGCTACACCTTC. The chain employs TRBV28 and TRBJ1-2; a possible D gene is TRBD1 (6 bases). V was cut by 3 bases and J by 4 bases, with 6 bases left in between. Germline V CDR1 and CDR2: MDHEN, SYDVKM. The CDR3 covers 12 residues.